This TCR beta chain was documented in a study of cytomegalovirus exposure and HLA in healthy donors. The overall study: Genotyping of some 400 donors showed that around 86% belonged to the Caucasian-associated ancestry cluster. General study results and limits: In an earlier analysis, most TCR beta V segments were productive about 87% or about 30% of the time.

In the PCR, 60 Vbeta and 13 Jbeta primers were used. Sequencing used immunoSEQ multiplex PCR; TCRdb keeps in-frame clones, though not all of them. Among approximately 91,000 clones listed, roughly 77% were seen once. Comments on this clone: Its antigen remains unidentified.

Sequenced input: PBMCs. This TCR was sampled from a human donor in good health.

The CDR3 here is CASSFPGTQNEKLFF. The CDR3 nucleotides are TGTGCCAGCAGCTTCCCTGGGACTCAGAATGAAAAACTGTTTTTT. V gene TRBV7-9 combines with J gene TRBJ1-4, with D maybe TRBD1 (5 bases). Germline CDR1 reads SEHNR; CDR2 reads FQNEAQ (reference sequence). The germline V and J ends were trimmed by 3 bases and 5 bases, with 13 bases remaining between them. The CDR3 is 15 residues long.